Listed here are 18 T cell receptor beta chains from one sample, sequenced in a study of shared clonotypes between healthy human individuals. TCRdb keeps only in-frame clones here, not all; method: immunoSEQ multiplex PCR. This table holds 730,000 or so clones, 55% to 75% found once. Sequencing input: memory CD4+ T cells sorted from blood. Subset in this sample: CD45RA-negative fraction. The source is a woman aged 25 to 39 in good health.

This clone appeared a single time. Here the CDR3 DNA reads TGTGCCAGCAGTTACGCCAAAATCCCCTACGAGCAGTACTTC. It codes for CASSYAKIPYEQYF. The V call is TRBV6-5, the J call TRBJ2-7; D not certain. Per germline, CDR1 MNHEY and CDR2 SVGAGI. The V and J ends lost 2 bases and 2 bases respectively, with 10 bases between them. CDR3 length: 14 amino acids.

CDR3 sequence (DNA): TGTGCCAGCACCGTTCGCAGGGTACCCTACGAGCAGTACTTC. Its protein product is CASTVRRVPYEQYF. The J gene is TRBJ2-7, the V gene TRBV6-1; D possibly corresponds to TRBD1 (5 bases). Germline values: CDR1 MNHNS, CDR2 SASEGT. CDR3 length equals 14 residues. Deletions cut 7 bases from V and 2 bases from J, with 15 bases between.

This clone has a handful of counts. The chain employs TRBV7-2 and TRBJ2-3; D is unclear. V lost 2 bases, J lost 0 bases, and 9 bases lay in between. The V gene's germline CDR1 is SGHTA and CDR2 FQGNSA. This CDR3 is built from 15 residues. CDR3 in DNA: TGTGCCAGCAGCTTAAACTACCTAAGCACAGATACGCAGTATTTT. As protein: CASSLNYLSTDTQYF.

The chain couples TRBV5-1 to TRBJ2-7; weak D call: TRBD2 (6 bases). V lost 4 bases to trimming and J lost 1 base, with 15 bases between them. This CDR3 region has 15 residues. Germline-derived CDR1 and CDR2 are SGHRS and YFSETQ. The CDR3 loop is CASSHVSGPSYEQYF. CDR3 coding DNA: TGCGCCAGCAGCCATGTAAGCGGGCCATCCTACGAGCAGTACTTC.

The V gene is TRBV7-9, the J gene TRBJ1-3; D gene unclear. Germline values: CDR1 SEHNR, CDR2 FQNEAQ (reference sequence). The CDR3 extends over 12 amino acids. V shed 6 bases and J shed 2 bases, with 5 bases lying between them. This CDR3 reads CASRAAGNTIYF. In nucleotides, the CDR3 is TGTGCCAGCAGGGCCGCTGGAAACACCATATATTTT.

The V and J genes are TRBV18 and TRBJ1-5; possible D gene TRBD1, 5 bases. This CDR3 contains 13 residues. V shed 1 base and J shed 11 bases, with 12 bases lying between them. Germline V gene sequence: CDR1 KGHSH, CDR2 LQKENI. The CDR3 DNA follows: TGTGCCAGCTCACCACAACGCGACAGTTCCCAGCATTTT. Its translation: CASSPQRDSSQHF.

Details on this clone: A junction boundary mismatches the germline segment, possibly from a read error. The rearrangement links TRBV23-1 to TRBJ1-1, with a weak D call TRBD1 (6 bases). TRBV23-1 is known as an ORF, though its function is uncertain. CDR3 length: 13 residues. CDR3 amino acids: CASSQNRVPDAFF. The CDR3 DNA sequence: TGCGCCAGCAGTCAAAACAGGGTGCCTGACGCTTTCTTT.

Remarks on this clone: A much more abundant neighbour one base away suggests this may be a read error. The rearrangement joins TRBV11-2 to TRBJ2-7, with D possibly TRBD1 on 5 matching bases. The V end lost 5 bases, the J end lost 4 bases, and 9 bases lay between the germline ends. Looked up from germline, CDR1 is SGHAT and CDR2 is FQNNGV. This CDR3 spans 12 amino acids. The DNA of the CDR3 is TGTGCCAGCAGCCCACAGGATTACGAGCAGTACTTC. Encoded protein: CASSPQDYEQYF.

V gene TRBV6-1 combines with J gene TRBJ2-3, with 12 bases aligning to TRBD2. The CDR3 loop spans 16 amino acids. V lost 2 bases, J lost 6 bases, and 6 bases stayed unmatched. Germline V gene sequence: CDR1 MNHNS, CDR2 SASEGT. CDR3 residues: CASSEKLAGGRDTQYF. Here the CDR3 DNA reads TGTGCCAGCAGTGAAAAACTAGCGGGAGGTCGGGATACGCAGTATTTT.

CDR3 in amino acids: CASSRNLAGDRIKSGELFF. In DNA, the CDR3 is TGTGCCAGCAGCCGAAACTTAGCGGGAGACCGTATTAAGTCCGGGGAGCTGTTTTTT. The chain carries TRBV4-2 and TRBJ2-2, with TRBD2 matching over 9 bases. CDR1 and CDR2 (germline): LGHNA, YNFKEQ. V gave up 4 bases and J gave up 6 bases; unmatched junction bases: 18. CDR3 length: 19 residues.

This clone turned up a few times. This chain connects TRBV11-2 to TRBJ2-3; D uncertain. This CDR3 is 12 amino acids long. Trimming removed 5 bases at V and 2 bases at J, with 5 bases between. CDR1 and CDR2 (germline): SGHAT, FQNNGV. The DNA of the CDR3 is TGTGCCAGCAGCAGGACCACAGATACGCAGTATTTT. Amino acids: CASSRTTDTQYF.

V usage is TRBV30 and J usage is TRBJ2-7; D may be TRBD2 (6 bases). Per the germline V gene, CDR1 is GTSNPN and CDR2 is SVGIG (reference sequence). The CDR3 sequence is 15 residues long. Deletions cut 0 bases from V and 4 bases from J, with 16 bases between. CDR3 residues: CAWSVRRGRNYEQYF. The CDR3 DNA sequence: TGTGCCTGGAGTGTAAGGAGGGGTCGGAATTACGAGCAGTACTTC.

The chain is built from TRBV18 and TRBJ2-5, with D unclear. CDR3 length: 12 residues. CDR1 is KGHSH, CDR2 LQKENI, per germline. V was pared by 1 base and J by 11 bases, with 11 bases between. The CDR3 DNA is TGTGCCAGCTCACCACAGTCTGATAAGCAGTACTTC. Amino acids: CASSPQSDKQYF. The entire variable domain, with the rest obtained from reference TRBV18 and TRBJ2-5, is as follows: NAGVMQNPRHLVRRRGQEARLRCSPMKGHSHVYWYRQLPEEGLKFMVYLQKENIIDESGMPKERFSAEFPKEGPSILRIQQVVRGDSAAYFCASSPQSDKQYFGPGTRLLVL.

This sequence joins TRBV15 and TRBJ2-1, with unresolved D. Germline V gene lookup returns CDR1 LNHNV and CDR2 YYDKDF (reference sequence). The CDR3 is made up of 16 amino acids. Trimming removed 0 bases at V and 0 bases at J, with 9 bases between. Here the CDR3 DNA reads TGTGCCACCAGCAGAGAAACCCTAGGCTCCTACAATGAGCAGTTCTTC. This sequence encodes CATSRETLGSYNEQFF.

This clone was seen a few times. This chain joins TRBV28 and TRBJ1-5; a weak D match, TRBD1 (5 bases). Per germline, CDR1 MDHEN and CDR2 SYDVKM. The V end lost 3 bases, the J end lost 0 bases, and 33 bases lay between the germline ends. CDR3 length: 23 amino acids. The CDR3 DNA follows: TGTGCCAGCAGTTTTAGGACGTATATTACGCTACAGAAACAGGAGTATAGCAATCAGCCCCAGCATTTT. Residues: CASSFRTYITLQKQEYSNQPQHF.

This clone was detected a few times. The chain is built from TRBV6-5 and TRBJ1-5; a weak D match, TRBD1 (5 bases). Per the germline V gene, CDR1 is MNHEY and CDR2 is SVGAGI. This CDR3 contains 13 residues. V lost 7 bases, J lost 7 bases, and 14 bases lay in between. The CDR3 sequence is CASKRQGDQPQHF. CDR3 DNA: TGTGCCAGCAAGAGGCAGGGCGACCAGCCCCAGCATTTT.

The sample holds a few counts of this clone. Other DNA sequences from this sample encode an identical CDR3 as well. This chain uses TRBV18 with TRBJ2-3, with D uncertain. CDR1 is KGHSH and CDR2 is LQKENI in the germline V gene. The CDR3 sequence is 13 residues long. Trimming stripped 3 bases from V and 0 bases from J, with 4 bases between. The CDR3 reads CASSPASTDTQYF. The DNA for the CDR3 is TGTGCCAGCTCACCTGCTAGCACAGATACGCAGTATTTT.

The chain carries TRBV2 and TRBJ2-3, with D tentatively TRBD2 (6 bases). The CDR3 is 15 amino acids. Trimming left V 4 bases short and J 2 bases short, with 13 bases between. Germline loops: CDR1 SNHLY, CDR2 FYNNEI. The CDR3 nucleotides read TGTGCCAGCAGTGGTGAGCGGGCCTTCACAGATACGCAGTATTTT. Translated, it gives CASSGERAFTDTQYF.